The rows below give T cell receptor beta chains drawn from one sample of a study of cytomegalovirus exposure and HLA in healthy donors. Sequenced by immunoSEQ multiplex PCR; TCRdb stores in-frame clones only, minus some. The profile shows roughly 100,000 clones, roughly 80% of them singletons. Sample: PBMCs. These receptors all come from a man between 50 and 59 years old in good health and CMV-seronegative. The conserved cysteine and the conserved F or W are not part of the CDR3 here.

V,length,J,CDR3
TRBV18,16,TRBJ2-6,ASSIETGPYSGANVLT
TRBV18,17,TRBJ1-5,ASSAVGVWSGGGNQPQH
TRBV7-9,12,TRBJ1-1,ASTLDVRGTEAF
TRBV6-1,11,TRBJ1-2,ASMGLGANGYT
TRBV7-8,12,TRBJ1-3,ASSLGGQVNTIY
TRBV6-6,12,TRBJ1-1,ASSSMTGAPEAF
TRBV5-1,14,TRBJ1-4,ASSEGWGATNEKLF
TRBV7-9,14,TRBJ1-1,ASSRRGQGVNTEAF
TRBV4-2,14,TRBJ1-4,ASSQDLAGGFEKLF
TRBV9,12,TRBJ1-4,ASSVDRTNEKLF
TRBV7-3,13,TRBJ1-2,ASSLRDRGSYGYT
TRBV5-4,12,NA,ASSLNRARNEQY
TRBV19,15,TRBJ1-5,ASSRFLQGASNQPQH
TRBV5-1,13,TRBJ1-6,ASSLGGRGYSPLH
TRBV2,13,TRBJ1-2,ASSEVGGDSYGYT
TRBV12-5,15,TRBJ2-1,ASGLAGGWSSYNEQF
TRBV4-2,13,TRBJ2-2,ASSPRDSNTGELF
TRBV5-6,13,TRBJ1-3,ASSFRGASGNTIY
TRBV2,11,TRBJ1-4,ASAAEGNEKLF
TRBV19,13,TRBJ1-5,ASSMGRAFDQPQH
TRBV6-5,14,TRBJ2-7,ASSYSISGQGYEQY
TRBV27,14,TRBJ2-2,ASSPLRGVVTGELF
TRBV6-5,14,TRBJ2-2,ASSLDGTGNTGELF
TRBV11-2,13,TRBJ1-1,ASSPGGFENTEAF
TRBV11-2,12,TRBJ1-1,ASSLVRKQPVAF
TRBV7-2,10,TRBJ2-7,ASSGPGYEQY
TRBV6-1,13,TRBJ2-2,ASSEFRGNTGELF
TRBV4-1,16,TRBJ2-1,ASSQEGSGAAPYNEQF
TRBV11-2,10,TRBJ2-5,ASSYGTVAQY